Listed here is a single TCR beta chain. Its antigen remains unidentified. No per-base quality is available; no much larger clone lies one base away. Taken from cysteine to phenylalanine, the CDR3 has 12 residues. The read is trimmed to its CDR3 DNA, 36 bases read in frame from base 1. Trimming removed 8 bases from V and 7 bases from J, leaving 9 bases between the germline ends. Receptor amplification or capture employed 5' RACE. The data were produced on a NextSeq 500. The TCR library protocol attached unique molecular identifiers to individual cDNA molecules to correct for sequencing error and PCR bias. Both TCR alpha and beta chains were sequenced, and tight co-correlation was observed between alpha and beta sequence abundances in each sample. Regarding the original processing steps: Decombinator V4 was used to perform V gene, J gene and CDR3 annotation of TCR sequences. Expanded TCRs were defined as changing significantly between any two time points under a Poisson model with p below 0.0001. TCR abundances were normalised to the total number of TCRs sequenced per sample and expressed as counts per million. MAIT TCRs were defined by TRAV1-2 paired with TRAJ12, TRAJ20 or TRAJ33, and iNKT TCRs by TRAV10 paired with TRAJ18. VDJdb, accessed on 1 November 2021, was searched for TCRs annotated for CMV, EBV and SARS-CoV-2, and TCRs annotated for more than one antigen were excluded. The raw public reads went through TCRdb reprocessing: fastp at Q25, MiXCR clone calling, in-frame beta chains kept. For every CDR3 protein sequence, its rows merge into one entry that carries the most common genes and DNA. The authors' filters were not applied to this entry. A total of tens of thousands of distinct CDR3 sequences appear in this sample, 5.3% of them only once. The ten largest clones add up to 3.5% to 5% of the sample.

The sample is drawn from a study of early T cells in non-severe SARS-CoV-2 infection (dated by TCRdb to about 2021). Some background on the complete study: Bulk RNA from unsorted whole blood was used for TCR sequencing, so alpha and beta chains could not be paired. Paper-wide results and their limitations: VDJdb matching was skewed toward anti-spike CD8 responses, so virus-specific expansions were likely underestimated and private and CD4 specificities were missed.

Set within a cohort of healthcare workers in London, UK, this nested case-control study involved weekly PCR testing of nasopharyngeal swabs along with blood sampling. Healthcare workers were recruited during the week of the UK lockdown, between 23 and 31 March 2020, and followed weekly for up to roughly 16 weeks. Sequencing was carried out using whole blood. The chain joins TRBV12-3 or TRBV12-4 to TRBJ1-6; the best D guess is TRBD1, with 6 bases matching. This sequence was found in an adult who was a healthcare worker with PCR-confirmed SARS-CoV-2 infection or an uninfected control (not recorded which). The CDR3 sequence is CASSGENSPLHF. The nucleotides read TGTGCCAGCTCAGGGGAGAATTCACCCCTCCACTTT.